This T cell receptor (beta chain) originates from a study of identical twins. Healthy Caucasians were all of the donors. The CDR3 covers 15 residues. The germline gives CDR1 KGHDR, CDR2 SFDVKD. V shed 6 bases and J shed 0 bases, with 8 bases lying between them. This clonotype was seen only a few times. TCRdb analysed the 5' RACE reads with MiXCR anew, one entry per CDR3 protein. The sample consists of about 330,000 distinct CDR3 sequences, 10% to 15% of them appearing once. These data were also filed under a second study, of yellow fever vaccine responses in identical twins.

This chain links TRBV24-1 with TRBJ2-6, with D uncertain. Sequenced sample: CD8+ T cells sorted from blood. The receptor was isolated from a woman aged 18-29 years in good health. Here the CDR3 reads CATSSYSSGANVLTF. The CDR3 nucleotides read TGTGCCACCAGTTCATACAGCTCTGGGGCCAACGTCCTGACTTTC.